The 8 T cell receptor beta chains listed next were all sequenced from one sample in a study of OX40 agonist ivuxolimab in advanced cancers. Sequencing used immunoSEQ multiplex PCR; TCRdb keeps in-frame clones, though not all of them. The sample lists roughly 11,000 clones, around 84% occurring once. The material was CD4+ or CD8+ T cells sorted from blood, obtained in a trial of the OX40 agonist ivuxolimab. These receptors came from an adult with an advanced solid tumor such as melanoma, head and neck, liver or kidney cancer.

The chain employs TRBV7-9 and TRBJ2-7; no definite D call. The germline gives CDR1 SEHNR, CDR2 FQNEAQ (reference sequence). Between the trimmed V and J ends, which lost 6 bases and 2 bases, there was a span of 5 bases. This CDR3 comprises 11 residues. CDR3 sequence: CASSDTYEQYF. The CDR3 nucleotides are TGTGCCAGCAGTGACACCTACGAGCAGTACTTC.

The CDR3 here is CASSQQDRGPFNEQFF. The CDR3 region has the DNA TGCGCCAGCAGCCAACAAGACAGGGGTCCCTTCAATGAGCAGTTCTTC. The V and J genes are TRBV4-1 and TRBJ2-1; 8 bases align to TRBD1. Germline CDR1 reads MGHRA; CDR2 reads YSYEKL. After removal of 2 bases from V and 6 bases from J, the junction contained 9 bases not matched to a gene. The CDR3 spans 16 residues.

J is TRBJ1-4 and V is TRBV4-1; no clear D gene. Germline lookup yields CDR1 MGHRA and CDR2 YSYEKL. V was cut by 1 base and J by 4 bases, with 10 bases left in between. The length of the CDR3 is 15 residues. In nucleotides, the CDR3 is TGCGCCAGCAGCCAAGTTACGAGGGTTAATGAAAAACTGTTTTTT. Residues: CASSQVTRVNEKLFF.

The V and J genes are TRBV7-9 and TRBJ2-7; 12 bases line up with TRBD1. There are 16 residues in the CDR3. Trimming at V came to 4 bases and at J to 4 bases, leaving 8 bases not matched to a gene. The germline gives CDR1 SEHNR, CDR2 FQNEAQ (reference sequence). CDR3 amino acids: CASSSTGTGGSYEQYF. CDR3 nucleotides: TGTGCCAGCAGCTCCACCGGGACAGGGGGCTCTTACGAGCAGTACTTC.

The CDR3 bases are TGCGCCAGCAGCCAAGAGTTCTACGTGGCGGGAGAGGCAGATACGCAGTATTTT. This encodes CASSQEFYVAGEADTQYF. This chain uses TRBV4-3 with TRBJ2-3; TRBD2 matches 7 bases. Germline assignment: CDR1 LGHNA and CDR2 YSLEER. The V segment lost 0 bases and the J segment 4 bases; nucleotides outside the gene matches: 13. The CDR3 has 18 residues.

V gene TRBV5-5 combines with J gene TRBJ1-4; a weak D match, TRBD1 (5 bases). The germline V gene has CDR1 SGHKS and CDR2 YYEKEE (reference sequence). The CDR3 is made up of 14 amino acids. V dropped 6 bases and J dropped 6 bases, with 15 bases sitting between them. DNA for the CDR3: TGTGCCAGCAACCGGGACTTGGGCGATGAAAAACTGTTTTTT. Its protein is CASNRDLGDEKLFF.

This rearrangement joins TRBV11-2 to TRBJ2-7, with TRBD2 matching over 16 bases. V trimming: 1 base; J trimming: 5 bases; junction bases outside the gene matches: 5. Germline V lookup: CDR1 SGHAT, CDR2 FQNNGV. CDR3 length equals 17 residues. As DNA, the CDR3 is TGTGCCAGCAGCTTAGGGGGACTAGCGGGAGGGCGGAACGAGCAGTACTTC. Its translation: CASSLGGLAGGRNEQYF.

V gene TRBV27 combines with J gene TRBJ2-2; D assignment may be TRBD1 or TRBD2 (5 bases each). CDR3 length equals 12 residues. Germline values: CDR1 MNHEY, CDR2 SMNVEV (reference sequence). V lost 2 bases to trimming and J lost 7 bases, with 5 bases between them. As DNA, the CDR3 is TGTGCCAGCAGTTTAGGGGGCGGGGAGCTGTTTTTT. Its protein is CASSLGGGELFF.